The 7 T cell receptor beta chains below all came from one sample that was sequenced in a study of T-cell reconstitution after alpha-beta-depleted transplantation in children. These receptors' targets are unknown. Using unique molecular identifiers, the investigators prepared the TCRbeta library. TCRdb re-called the PCR reads with MiXCR, one entry per CDR3 protein. The sample comprises some 300,000 distinct CDR3 sequences, less than 9.5% of which are singletons, and approximately 8.6% rests with the top ten. Overall study results and limits: Counts and diversity of T cells one year after transplant came mostly from newly produced T cells.

This sample comprised peripheral blood, obtained 360 days after TCRalphabeta/CD19-depleted stem cell transplant. These receptor sequences come from a female patient aged 2-15 years who had a stem cell transplant for Fanconi anemia, so the T cells may come from the graft donor.

This clonotype was observed at least ten times. The chain is built from TRBV6-2 or TRBV6-3 and TRBJ2-3; no definite D call. The CDR3 is 15 residues long. Per the germline V gene, CDR1 is MNHEY and CDR2 is SVGEGT. Trimming shortened V by 5 bases and J by 1 base, and 13 bases separated the two germline ends. The CDR3 sequence is CASSQNGVGTDTQYF. The CDR3 nucleotides read TGTGCCAGCAGTCAGAACGGAGTCGGCACAGATACGCAGTATTTT.

This clonotype was detected many times. This chain joins TRBV28 and TRBJ2-3; 8 nucleotides align to TRBD1. V lost 5 bases and J lost 5; bases outside the gene matches: 6. This CDR3 contains 14 residues. In germline, CDR1 is MDHEN, CDR2 SYDVKM. The CDR3 sequence: CASSRQGSVDTQYF. CDR3 DNA: TGTGCCAGCAGTCGACAGGGGTCGGTAGATACGCAGTATTTT.

With respect to this clonotype: With a much larger clone just one base away, this may be a read error. The rearrangement links TRBV3-1 to TRBJ2-1, with D possibly TRBD2 on 5 matching bases. CDR3 length equals 16 residues. Germline assignment: CDR1 LGHDT and CDR2 YNNKEL (reference sequence). V lost 1 base and J 5 bases, leaving 15 bases between the germline ends. CDR3 region: CASSQGFEEADNEQFF. The CDR3 DNA reads as TGTGCCAGCAGCCAAGGTTTCGAGGAAGCGGACAATGAGCAGTTCTTC.

This clonotype was seen at least ten times. This chain links TRBV12-3 or TRBV12-4 with TRBJ2-3; 11 positions agree with TRBD2. V lost 6 bases and J lost 0; bases outside the gene matches: 11. The CDR3 length is 18 residues. The CDR3 bases are TGTGCCAGCAGCTCTAGGACTAGCGGGTCCTCCAGCACAGATACGCAGTATTTT. It specifies CASSSRTSGSSSTDTQYF.

This clonotype came up many times. This sequence joins TRBV7-9 and TRBJ1-2; D is undetermined. The germline V gene has CDR1 SEHNR and CDR2 FQNEAQ (reference sequence). V lost 1 base and J 4 bases, leaving 22 bases between the germline ends. This CDR3 spans 18 amino acids. CDR3 sequence: CASSLVVGRPTDTYGYTF. The CDR3 DNA follows: TGTGCCAGCAGCTTAGTGGTCGGCAGGCCCACCGATACCTATGGCTACACCTTC.

This clonotype was detected ten times or more. This chain uses TRBV5-1 with TRBJ1-2, with D possibly being TRBD1 (5 bases). The CDR3 covers 14 residues. Deletions cut 0 bases from V and 8 bases from J, with 14 bases between. Per germline, CDR1 SGHRS and CDR2 YFSETQ. CDR3 DNA sequence: TGCGCCAGCAGCTTGGGGGGACCGGGGCGAGGCTACACCTTC. Residues: CASSLGGPGRGYTF.

The chain carries TRBV28 and TRBJ2-5; D is possibly TRBD2 (6 bases). Germline CDR1 and CDR2: MDHEN and SYDVKM. V was cut by 2 bases and J by 4 bases, with 20 bases left in between. CDR3 length: 17 amino acids. In DNA, the CDR3 is TGTGCCAGCAGTTTAAGCGTCGGGGAGCTCGGGGGAGAGACCCAGTACTTC. As protein: CASSLSVGELGGETQYF.